The 5 T cell receptor beta chains reported below all come from one sample, sequenced in a study of blood T cells in healthy people across ages. Alongside a J-beta primer mix, a sample-barcoded 5' primer served in a second PCR lasting roughly 6 to 11 cycles. TCRdb passed the 5' RACE reads through MiXCR, listing each CDR3 protein once. The data contain 550,000 to 650,000 distinct CDR3 sequences, about 28% of them seen just once; the ten biggest clones take up over 3.5%. The data were also submitted as part of a second study, on T cells of mothers and their children.

Sequenced material: blood. The receptors come from a boy between 2 and 10 years old in good health.

The rearrangement joins TRBV28 to TRBJ1-1, with D perhaps TRBD1 (5 bases). Trimming took off 6 bases at V and 6 bases at J, with 14 bases between the two ends. The CDR3 sequence is 13 residues long. From germline, CDR1 is MDHEN and CDR2 SYDVKM. The CDR3 sequence: CASSPQESAEAFF. CDR3 sequence (DNA): TGTGCCAGCAGCCCACAGGAGTCCGCTGAAGCTTTCTTT.

The chain has TRBV11-2 and TRBJ1-1; D remains unclear. CDR3 length: 15 residues. The germline gives CDR1 SGHAT, CDR2 FQNNGV. V was clipped by 6 bases and J by 11 bases, with 25 bases between them. Here the CDR3 reads CASRPSGTRKVRAFF. The CDR3 DNA follows: TGTGCCAGCAGACCCTCAGGAACAAGAAAGGTCCGCGCTTTCTTT.

This clonotype was picked up one time. The J gene is TRBJ2-2, the V gene TRBV25-1; 9 bases are a match to TRBD1. The CDR3 consists of 16 residues. Germline trimming cut 3 bases from V and 6 bases from J; bases unmatched to any gene: 8. In germline, CDR1 is MGHDK, CDR2 SYGVNS. CDR3 in DNA: TGTGCCAGCAGTGATACAGGGGGCCACAACGCCGGGGAGCTGTTTTTT. Its translation is CASSDTGGHNAGELFF.

The CDR3 spells CASHRDGSSYEQYF. The CDR3 bases are TGCGCCAGCCATCGCGACGGAAGCTCCTACGAGCAGTACTTC. The chain uses TRBV5-1 and TRBJ2-7; D not certain. V lost 7 bases to trimming and J lost 0 bases, with 14 bases between them. This CDR3 contains 14 residues. CDR1 is SGHRS and CDR2 is YFSETQ in the germline V gene.

CDR3 nucleotide sequence: TGTGCCAGCAGCGTAGTGTCGGGGGTCTCTGGGGCCAACGTCCTGACTTTC. Amino acid sequence: CASSVVSGVSGANVLTF. This chain links TRBV9 with TRBJ2-6, with a weak D call TRBD2 (6 bases). Trimming removed 0 bases at V and 0 bases at J, with 10 bases between. CDR3 size: 17 residues. Germline-derived CDR1 and CDR2 are SGDLS and YYNGEE.